The next 21 T cell receptor beta chains were all read from a single sample in a study of post-analysis software for immune sequencing data. Study-level findings and limits: Patients carried roughly 5 TRBV segments more frequently than controls did, and TRBV5-6, TRBV5-1 and TRBV20-1 were among them.

Sequencing libraries made from TCR beta cDNA carried unique molecular identifiers. TCRdb independently ran MiXCR on the PCR reads; one entry per CDR3 protein. This sample has approximately 360,000 distinct CDR3 sequences, with about a third found just once. These receptors lack a known antigen. Sequences were obtained from blood. The receptors here all came from a girl aged 5-17 years with multiple sclerosis.

The rearrangement joins TRBV14 to TRBJ1-4; D gene ambiguous. Germline assignment: CDR1 SGHDN and CDR2 FVKESK. This CDR3 has 13 residues. V was pared by 4 bases and J by 4 bases, with 7 bases between. CDR3 bases: TGTGCCAGCAGCCGACATCTTAATGAAAAACTGTTTTTT. Translating gives CASSRHLNEKLFF.

The chain combines TRBV7-9 with TRBJ2-1; 7 nucleotides line up with TRBD1. Germline values: CDR1 SEHNR, CDR2 FQNEAQ (reference sequence). The CDR3 runs to 19 residues. The J segment lost 0 bases and the V segment lost 5 bases, leaving 16 bases of the junction unmatched. CDR3 nucleotides: TGTGCCAGCAGCCCCTTAGGGGGCAGGCTGATTAACTCCTACAATGAGCAGTTCTTC. Translation: CASSPLGGRLINSYNEQFF.

The chain uses TRBV5-6 and TRBJ2-7; no clear D. With 4 bases removed from V and 6 bases from J, the gap between germline ends came to 14 bases. The germline CDR1 and CDR2 sequences are SGHDT and YYEEEE. The CDR3 contains 13 residues. The CDR3 region is CASSPGVGIEQYF. CDR3 bases: TGTGCCAGCAGCCCAGGAGTGGGAATCGAGCAGTACTTC.

The chain has TRBV3-1 and TRBJ2-2; possible D gene TRBD2, 5 bases. Trimming left V 3 bases short and J 7 bases short, with 6 bases between. The CDR3 loop spans 12 amino acids. Germline V gene data show CDR1 as LGHDT and CDR2 as YNNKEL (reference sequence). CDR3 region: CASSQGVGELFF. Here the CDR3 DNA reads TGTGCCAGCAGCCAGGGAGTCGGGGAGCTGTTTTTT.

This chain connects TRBV7-3 to TRBJ2-3; D perhaps matches TRBD2 (6 bases). Trimming cost V 3 bases and J 2 bases, with 12 bases left between them. Germline assignment: CDR1 SGHTA and CDR2 FQGTGA. The CDR3 has 15 residues. The CDR3: CASSFQGGPTDTQYF. CDR3 in DNA: TGTGCCAGCAGCTTTCAGGGAGGTCCCACAGATACGCAGTATTTT.

There are many counts of this clonotype. The chain employs TRBV5-1 and TRBJ2-1; D is undetermined. V was shortened by 0 bases and J by 4 bases, with 11 bases between the two germline ends. Per the germline V gene, CDR1 is SGHRS and CDR2 is YFSETQ. The CDR3 extends over 15 amino acids. The chain's CDR3 is CASSLGEGRYNEQFF. The CDR3 DNA sequence: TGCGCCAGCAGCTTGGGGGAAGGCCGGTACAATGAGCAGTTCTTC.

The gene calls are TRBV29-1 and TRBJ1-2, with 8 bases identical to TRBD1. Germline CDR1 SQVTM, CDR2 ANQGSEA. The CDR3 covers 14 residues. V lost 4 bases and J lost 4; bases outside the gene matches: 8. The CDR3 sequence: CSVASAGGIYGYTF. In nucleotides, the CDR3 is TGCAGCGTTGCATCGGCAGGGGGCATCTATGGCTACACCTTC.

This clonotype was counted at least ten times. The chain carries TRBV29-1 and TRBJ2-7, with D tentatively TRBD1 (5 bases). Germline lookup yields CDR1 SQVTM and CDR2 ANQGSEA. This CDR3 is built from 13 residues. V was shortened by 4 bases and J by 0 bases, with 10 bases between the two germline ends. CDR3 DNA: TGCAGCGTTGTGGTTAGGGGCTCCTACGAGCAGTACTTC. The encoded protein is CSVVVRGSYEQYF.

The chain has TRBV30 and TRBJ2-1; D call uncertain. This CDR3 is 13 amino acids long. The V gene lost 3 bases and the J gene lost 6 bases, with 12 bases spanning the gap. CDR1 and CDR2 from the germline V gene are GTSNPN and SVGIG (reference sequence). The CDR3 loop is CAWRIPGGNEQFF. The CDR3 DNA reads as TGTGCCTGGAGGATCCCCGGCGGCAATGAGCAGTTCTTC.

Only a few counts were recorded for this clonotype. The chain is built from TRBV29-1 and TRBJ1-2, with D unclear. CDR1 and CDR2 from the germline V gene are SQVTM and ANQGSEA. This CDR3 spans 15 amino acids. The V gene lost 0 bases and the J gene lost 4 bases, with 15 bases spanning the gap. The CDR3 DNA sequence: TGCAGCGTTGAAGATCCGTGGCGAGCGGTCTATGGCTACACCTTC. This gives the protein CSVEDPWRAVYGYTF.

On this clonotype: One junction end disagrees with the germline gene, perhaps due to a read error. CDR3 amino acids: CASSGGAGVTDTRYF. The CDR3 DNA reads as TGTGCCAGCAGCGGGGGAGCGGGGGTAACAGATACGCGGTATTTT. V gene TRBV5-6 combines with J gene TRBJ2-3; 8 positions agree with TRBD2. Germline assignment: CDR1 SGHDT and CDR2 YYEEEE. The CDR3 consists of 15 residues. The entire variable domain, with the rest obtained from reference TRBV5-6 and TRBJ2-3, is as follows: DAGVTQSPTHLIKTRGQQVTLRCSPKSGHDTVSWYQQALGQGPQFIFQYYEEEERQRGNFPDRFSGHQFPNYSSELNVNALLLGDSALYLCASSGGAGVTDTRYFGPGTRLTVL.

The sample holds a few counts of this clonotype. The V and J genes are TRBV14 and TRBJ2-7; 9 positions agree with TRBD1. CDR3 size: 16 residues. V was pared by 4 bases and J by 2 bases, with 9 bases of the junction left unmatched. The germline gives CDR1 SGHDN, CDR2 FVKESK. CDR3 sequence reads: CASSLYRQGETYEQYF. DNA for the CDR3: TGTGCCAGCAGCCTTTATCGACAGGGGGAAACCTACGAGCAGTACTTC.

The rearrangement uses TRBV20-1 and TRBJ1-1; tentatively, D is TRBD1 (5 bases). The CDR3 totals 15 residues. The V end was cut by 1 base, the J end by 6 bases, with 18 bases between. Germline V gene sequence: CDR1 DFQATT, CDR2 SNEGSKA (reference sequence). CDR3 protein: CSARGTTGFSAEAFF. The CDR3 region has the DNA TGCAGTGCTAGAGGGACAACAGGTTTTTCTGCTGAAGCTTTCTTT.

This clonotype was detected only a few times. The rearrangement uses TRBV3-1 and TRBJ2-7; no definite D call. The CDR3 extends over 14 amino acids. The V and J ends lost 6 bases and 1 base respectively, with 13 bases between them. From germline, CDR1 is LGHDT and CDR2 YNNKEL (reference sequence). CDR3 nucleotide sequence: TGTGCCAGCAGTCCCAACCCAGTTTCCTACGAGCAGTACTTC. Translation gives CASSPNPVSYEQYF.

The V gene is TRBV5-1, the J gene TRBJ2-6; D might be TRBD2 (5 bases). From germline, CDR1 is SGHRS and CDR2 YFSETQ. The CDR3 runs to 16 residues. The V gene lost 2 bases and the J gene lost 0 bases, with 9 bases spanning the gap. DNA of the CDR3: TGCGCCAGCAGCTTCGGAGGCCGCTCTGGGGCCAACGTCCTGACTTTC. It translates to CASSFGGRSGANVLTF.

The DNA of the CDR3 is TGTGCCAGCAGCCCCCTGACTAGCGGGGGCCCCCAAGAGACCCAGTACTTC. This sequence encodes CASSPLTSGGPQETQYF. The V and J genes are TRBV3-1 and TRBJ2-5, with TRBD2 identical over 12 bases. CDR1 is LGHDT and CDR2 is YNNKEL in the germline V gene (reference sequence). The CDR3 has 17 residues. The V segment lost 4 bases and the J segment 1 base; nucleotides outside the gene matches: 7.

The table lists this clonotype with a few counts. V and J are TRBV20-1 and TRBJ2-5, with 9 bases lining up with TRBD2. The CDR3 consists of 16 residues. The germline V gene has CDR1 DFQATT and CDR2 SNEGSKA (reference sequence). Germline trimming cut 1 base from V and 2 bases from J; bases unmatched to any gene: 8. CDR3 bases: TGCAGTGCTAGAGCCCCAGTAGCGGGGGTACAAGAGACCCAGTACTTC. Translated, it gives CSARAPVAGVQETQYF.

CDR3 nucleotide sequence: TGCGCCAGCAGCTTGGGGGGTCTCGACTATGGCTACACCTTC. Protein sequence: CASSLGGLDYGYTF. V is TRBV5-1 and J is TRBJ1-2; D gene unclear. The CDR3 length is 14 residues. Trimming took 0 bases from V and 3 from J, leaving 9 bases between them. Germline V gene lookup returns CDR1 SGHRS and CDR2 YFSETQ. Using reference TRBV5-1 and TRBJ1-2 for the parts outside the CDR3, the full variable domain is KAGVTQTPRYLIKTRGQQVTLSCSPISGHRSVSWYQQTPGQGLQFLFEYFSETQRNKGNFPGRFSGRQFSNSRSEMNVSTLELGDSALYLCASSLGGLDYGYTFGSGTRLTVV.

This clonotype was seen once. The chain uses TRBV5-1 and TRBJ2-2; the D gene is possibly TRBD2 (5 bases). With 0 bases removed from V and 6 bases from J, the gap between germline ends came to 6 bases. Germline lookup yields CDR1 SGHRS and CDR2 YFSETQ. The CDR3 sequence is 13 residues long. The CDR3 sequence: CASSLDGAGELFF. In nucleotides, the CDR3 is TGCGCCAGCAGCTTGGACGGGGCCGGGGAGCTGTTTTTT. The complete variable domain, with remaining parts taken from reference TRBV5-1 and TRBJ2-2, reads KAGVTQTPRYLIKTRGQQVTLSCSPISGHRSVSWYQQTPGQGLQFLFEYFSETQRNKGNFPGRFSGRQFSNSRSEMNVSTLELGDSALYLCASSLDGAGELFFGEGSRLTVL.

The V gene is TRBV7-8, the J gene TRBJ2-3; D uncertain. V shed 6 bases and J shed 1 base, with 17 bases lying between them. Germline V CDR1 and CDR2: SGHVS, FQNEAQ. The length of the CDR3 is 16 residues. The CDR3 reads CASSHRAVDGTDTQYF. DNA of the CDR3: TGTGCCAGCAGTCACCGCGCAGTGGATGGCACAGATACGCAGTATTTT.

This sequence joins TRBV10-3 and TRBJ2-1; 7 bases are a match to TRBD2. Germline V gene lookup returns CDR1 ENHRY and CDR2 SYGVKD. The CDR3 runs 14 residues. J gave up 4 bases and V 5 bases, and 5 bases lay outside the gene matches. The CDR3 DNA reads as TGTGCCATCAGTTCGGGGGGATCTTACAATGAGCAGTTCTTC. Translated, it gives CAISSGGSYNEQFF.